This TCR beta chain appears in the sequencing data of a study of blood T cells in healthy people across ages. The extraction recovered at least 5 micrograms of total RNA per sample. CDR3 length: 15 amino acids. V was clipped by 3 bases and J by 6 bases; unmatched bases: 6. CDR1 is SGHNT, CDR2 YYREEE, per germline (reference sequence). Combining a sample-barcoded 5' primer with a J-beta primer mix, a second PCR ran for roughly 7 to 12 cycles. Each of the cDNA molecules was tagged by a template-switch adaptor with 12 random nucleotides. TCRdb fed the 5' RACE reads into MiXCR, producing one record per CDR3 protein. The sample yields around 1.5 million distinct CDR3 sequences, about 43% seen once. This clonotype came up a few times.

The chain uses TRBV5-4 and TRBJ1-6; TRBD1 aligns across 7 bases. The TCR sequence derives from a woman aged 18-29 years in good health. Specimen: blood. The CDR3 loop reads CASSSGTALNSPLHF. As DNA, the CDR3 is TGTGCCAGCAGCTCCGGGACAGCCCTTAATTCACCCCTCCACTTT.